This note documents a single TCR beta chain sequence. Its cognate antigen is unknown. TCR beta rearrangements were amplified from peripheral blood genomic DNA. The data stem from a study of T cell repertoires in aging, cancer and after chemotherapy. Regarding the study as a whole: Compared with age-matched healthy donors, untreated hematological or solid cancer patients showed higher blood TCR clonality.

The CDR3 runs to 16 residues. Germline-derived CDR1 and CDR2 are SGHRS and YFSETQ. Between the trimmed V and J ends, which lost 0 bases and 1 base, there was a span of 8 bases. Multiplex touch-down PCR with TRB-A/B primers amplified rearranged V-D-J TRB sequences. Each CDR3 protein is one row after TCRdb ran MiXCR on the multiplex PCR reads. The data show about 2,900 distinct CDR3 sequences, less than 25% seen once. The specimen was blood. V and J are TRBV5-1 and TRBJ2-6, with D hard to call. This receptor was identified in a human donor with a solid tumor. CDR3 nucleotides: TGCGCCAGCAGCTTGGAGTGGGGTTCTGGGGCCAACGTCCTGACTTTC. Its translation: CASSLEWGSGANVLTF.